The 25 T cell receptor beta chains listed next were all sequenced from one sample in a study of beta chain features in type 1 diabetes. Every isolated RNA sample was fully reverse transcribed, so sequencing captured expressed TCRB transcripts. Sequencing used immunoSEQ multiplex PCR; TCRdb keeps in-frame clones, though not all of them. The sample shows fewer than 350,000 clones, around a fifth of them seen only once. Input material: naive CD4+ T cells from blood. These receptors were taken from a woman between 18 and 30 years old in good health.

This chain connects TRBV4-2 to TRBJ2-3, with TRBD2 identical over 10 bases. Germline lookup yields CDR1 LGHNA and CDR2 YNFKEQ. This CDR3 has 17 amino acids. With V trimmed by 0 bases and J by 4 bases, 7 bases remained unmatched. The CDR3 sequence is CASSQDGSGGEADTQYF. CDR3 nucleotides: TGTGCCAGCAGCCAAGATGGAAGCGGGGGGGAGGCAGATACGCAGTATTTT.

The genes are TRBV11-3 and TRBJ2-4; 7 bases line up with TRBD1. This CDR3 contains 15 residues. The trim removed 6 bases at V and 3 bases at J, leaving 8 bases unmatched. The germline CDR1 and CDR2 sequences are SGHNT and YENEEA. The CDR3 DNA reads as TGTGCCAGCAGACCCGACAGGGATGGCAAAAACATTCAGTACTTC. Protein product: CASRPDRDGKNIQYF.

The chain combines TRBV27 with TRBJ2-3; 9 bases match TRBD1. Germline-derived CDR1 and CDR2 are MNHEY and SMNVEV (reference sequence). The length of the CDR3 is 13 residues. The junction had 5 bases not matched to a gene; V was cut back by 10 bases and J by 3 bases. CDR3 DNA sequence: TGTGCCACCAGGACAGGGGATACAGATACGCAGTATTTT. Amino acids: CATRTGDTDTQYF.

In its sample, this clone was seen a few times. The V call is TRBV7-2, the J call TRBJ2-1; 8 bases align to TRBD2. The CDR3 is 15 residues long. The V segment lost 2 bases and the J segment 7 bases; nucleotides outside the gene matches: 7. Per germline, CDR1 SGHTA and CDR2 FQGNSA. CDR3 loop: CASSLQAGALNEQFF. CDR3 coding DNA: TGTGCCAGCAGCTTACAAGCGGGAGCTCTGAATGAGCAGTTCTTC.

V is TRBV4-3 and J is TRBJ2-7; 8 bases match TRBD1. CDR1 and CDR2 from the germline V gene are LGHNA and YSLEER. The V gene end was trimmed by 2 bases and the J gene end by 2 bases; junction bases not matched to a gene: 5. The CDR3 is 15 residues long. The CDR3 DNA sequence: TGCGCCAGCAGCCAACTTAGACAGGGGCCCTACGAGCAGTACTTC. Protein sequence: CASSQLRQGPYEQYF.

There are a few counts of this clone. The CDR3 coding sequence is TGTGCCAGCCGGGGGGGGCATGGAGATACGCAGTATTTT. Its protein is CASRGGHGDTQYF. The gene calls are TRBV7-3 and TRBJ2-3; 8 nucleotides match TRBD2. CDR1 SGHTA and CDR2 FQGTGA come from the germline V gene. V was pared by 8 bases and J by 5 bases, with 6 bases of the junction left unmatched. The CDR3 loop spans 13 amino acids.

V usage is TRBV7-3 and J usage is TRBJ2-2; 8 nucleotides line up with TRBD1. The CDR3 covers 14 residues. Germline trimming cut 6 bases from V and 7 bases from J; bases unmatched to any gene: 7. From germline, CDR1 is SGHTA and CDR2 FQGTGA. CDR3 region: CASSRGQGGGELFF. CDR3 coding DNA: TGTGCCAGCAGTCGCGGACAGGGCGGCGGGGAGCTGTTTTTT.

The CDR3 protein is CASSQWTSGSSYEQYF. The CDR3, as DNA: TGTGCCAGCAGCCAATGGACTAGCGGGAGCTCCTACGAGCAGTACTTC. The genes are TRBV4-2 and TRBJ2-7, with 13 bases identical to TRBD2. This CDR3 has 16 amino acids. Germline values: CDR1 LGHNA, CDR2 YNFKEQ. V lost 2 bases and J lost 0; bases outside the gene matches: 1.

This clone was picked up a small number of times. The chain employs TRBV2 and TRBJ2-2; 8 bases align to TRBD2. Trimming cost V 9 bases and J 6 bases; bases outside gene matches: 12. CDR1 is SNHLY and CDR2 is FYNNEI in the germline V gene. The CDR3 is made up of 15 amino acids. CDR3 amino acids: CASFDPGGPAGELFF. In nucleotides, the CDR3 is TGTGCCAGTTTTGATCCGGGGGGGCCGGCCGGGGAGCTGTTTTTT.

This CDR3 reads CSVDKSVTDTQYF. The CDR3 DNA follows: TGCAGCGTTGATAAGAGCGTCACAGATACGCAGTATTTT. The genes are TRBV29-1 and TRBJ2-3; D ambiguous. Germline V lookup: CDR1 SQVTM, CDR2 ANQGSEA. CDR3 length equals 13 residues. The V gene lost 3 bases and the J gene lost 2 bases, with 9 bases spanning the gap.

A few counts support this clone. This rearrangement joins TRBV14 to TRBJ1-2; D call uncertain. This CDR3 contains 13 residues. CDR1 and CDR2 (germline): SGHDN, FVKESK. Deletions cut 4 bases from V and 0 bases from J, with 6 bases between. DNA of the CDR3: TGTGCCAGCAGCCCCCAGACTAACTATGGCTACACCTTC. This encodes CASSPQTNYGYTF.

This clone was picked up a small number of times. The chain recombines TRBV27 with TRBJ1-4; 10 nucleotides match TRBD1. Losses at the gene ends were 4 bases for V and 8 bases for J; bases not matched to a gene: 7. Germline CDR1 reads MNHEY; CDR2 reads SMNVEV (reference sequence). This CDR3 spans 15 amino acids. The CDR3 loop is CASSSFGTGEEKLFF. The DNA of the CDR3 is TGTGCCAGCAGTTCGTTCGGGACAGGGGAGGAAAAACTGTTTTTT.

This chain connects TRBV29-1 to TRBJ1-2, with D perhaps matching TRBD1 (5 bases). V was shortened by 7 bases and J by 7 bases, with 25 bases between the two germline ends. This CDR3 is 15 amino acids long. CDR1 is SQVTM, CDR2 ANQGSEA, per germline. CDR3 amino acids: CSAPGGAAGVGGYTF. The CDR3 DNA reads as TGCAGCGCCCCCGGCGGGGCAGCCGGTGTGGGTGGCTACACCTTC.

The rearrangement links TRBV28 to TRBJ2-1; no clear D gene. Germline V gene lookup returns CDR1 MDHEN and CDR2 SYDVKM. The V gene lost 2 bases and the J gene lost 1 base, with 15 bases spanning the gap. The CDR3 sequence is 17 residues long. As DNA, the CDR3 is TGTGCCAGCAGTTTAGGTACAGCCCGCTGGTCCTACAATGAGCAGTTCTTC. It specifies CASSLGTARWSYNEQFF.

This clone was picked up a small number of times. The rearrangement uses TRBV2 and TRBJ2-3; 8 bases fit TRBD2. The V and J ends lost 8 bases and 9 bases, in that order; junction bases with no gene match: 10. CDR1 is SNHLY, CDR2 FYNNEI, per germline. This CDR3 contains 13 residues. The CDR3 here is CASGASGSMTQYF. CDR3 nucleotides: TGTGCCAGCGGGGCGAGCGGGAGCATGACGCAGTATTTT.

This rearrangement joins TRBV5-6 to TRBJ2-7; 8 nucleotides match TRBD1. Germline V gene data show CDR1 as SGHDT and CDR2 as YYEEEE. The CDR3 is 15 amino acids. The junction had 7 bases not matched to a gene; V was cut back by 1 base and J by 4 bases. CDR3 nucleotide sequence: TGTGCCAGCAGCTTGCCTGACAGGGGTTCTTACGAGCAGTACTTC. This sequence encodes CASSLPDRGSYEQYF.

This clone was seen only a few times. The CDR3 region is CASGRISYEQYF. The CDR3 coding sequence is TGTGCTAGTGGGAGGATCTCCTACGAGCAGTACTTC. The chain couples TRBV12-5 to TRBJ2-7, with D unresolved. V lost 6 bases, J lost 0 bases, and 6 bases lay in between. The CDR3 has 12 residues. CDR1 is LGHNT, CDR2 FRNRAP, per germline.

With respect to this clone: Other DNA variants within this sample encode the same CDR3. This rearrangement joins TRBV5-1 to TRBJ2-1; 9 bases are shared with TRBD2. The CDR3 sequence is 15 residues long. Germline CDR1 SGHRS, CDR2 YFSETQ. Trimming at V came to 1 base and at J to 4 bases, leaving 3 bases not matched to a gene. The CDR3 here is CASSLTSGSYNEQFF. The CDR3 DNA sequence: TGCGCCAGCAGCTTGACTAGCGGGTCATACAATGAGCAGTTCTTC.

Written as DNA, the CDR3 is TGTGCCAGCAGCTCGCTCTGGGCAGGGCGGACGGAGACCCAGTACTTC. Protein sequence: CASSSLWAGRTETQYF. The J gene is TRBJ2-5, the V gene TRBV5-8; possibly TRBD1 for D (5 bases). Trimming shortened V by 3 bases and J by 5 bases, and 20 bases separated the two germline ends. Germline CDR1 is SGHTS and CDR2 is YDEGEE. CDR3 size: 16 residues.

The chain uses TRBV29-1 and TRBJ2-5; D might be TRBD1 (6 bases). This CDR3 is 14 amino acids long. Germline V lookup: CDR1 SQVTM, CDR2 ANQGSEA. V shed 6 bases and J shed 4 bases, with 18 bases lying between them. The CDR3 nucleotides read TGCAGCGTACCCGGGACCCGAGGGGGAGAGACCCAGTACTTC. Protein: CSVPGTRGGETQYF.

This clone came up a few times. The chain is built from TRBV30 and TRBJ2-2, with D perhaps matching TRBD1 (5 bases). Germline-derived CDR1 and CDR2 are GTSNPN and SVGIG (reference sequence). The CDR3 extends over 17 amino acids. V lost 4 bases and J 5 bases, leaving 23 bases between the germline ends. The CDR3 DNA reads as TGTGCCTGGAACCTACGGGTGAGCGCGGCAGGGACCGGGGAGCTGTTTTTT. Translating it yields CAWNLRVSAAGTGELFF.

Only a few counts were recorded for this clone. The chain recombines TRBV7-9 with TRBJ2-4, with 9 bases lining up with TRBD2. V was clipped by 2 bases and J by 7 bases; unmatched bases: 6. Germline V gene sequence: CDR1 SEHNR, CDR2 FQNEAQ (reference sequence). The CDR3 length is 15 residues. CDR3 in DNA: TGTGCCAGCAGCTTAACGCGGGAGGGCCCGAACATTCAGTACTTC. Amino acid sequence: CASSLTREGPNIQYF.

This clone was seen a few times. The chain uses TRBV4-2 and TRBJ2-3; 10 bases agree with TRBD2. The CDR3 is made up of 16 amino acids. From germline, CDR1 is LGHNA and CDR2 YNFKEQ. Trimming cost V 1 base and J 7 bases; bases outside gene matches: 8. The CDR3 is CASSQALLAGKYTQYF. The CDR3 DNA reads TGTGCCAGCAGCCAAGCGCTACTAGCGGGGAAATATACGCAGTATTTT.

This clone was seen a few times. The chain combines TRBV25-1 with TRBJ1-1, with D perhaps matching TRBD1 (6 bases). The germline gives CDR1 MGHDK, CDR2 SYGVNS. The V end was cut by 3 bases, the J end by 4 bases, with 15 bases between. The CDR3 is made up of 15 amino acids. The CDR3 region has the DNA TGTGCCAGCAGTGATCATACAGGGTCGGGCACTGAAGCTTTCTTT. Translating gives CASSDHTGSGTEAFF.

The sample holds a few counts of this clone. V and J are TRBV5-4 and TRBJ2-1; D unresolved. The ends were cut back, 0 bases at V and 6 bases at J, with 10 bases in the middle. This CDR3 is 14 amino acids long. CDR1 and CDR2 from the germline V gene are SGHNT and YYREEE (reference sequence). CDR3 DNA sequence: TGTGCCAGCAGCTTGGACGTCAGAAGCAATGAGCAGTTCTTC. Translated: CASSLDVRSNEQFF.